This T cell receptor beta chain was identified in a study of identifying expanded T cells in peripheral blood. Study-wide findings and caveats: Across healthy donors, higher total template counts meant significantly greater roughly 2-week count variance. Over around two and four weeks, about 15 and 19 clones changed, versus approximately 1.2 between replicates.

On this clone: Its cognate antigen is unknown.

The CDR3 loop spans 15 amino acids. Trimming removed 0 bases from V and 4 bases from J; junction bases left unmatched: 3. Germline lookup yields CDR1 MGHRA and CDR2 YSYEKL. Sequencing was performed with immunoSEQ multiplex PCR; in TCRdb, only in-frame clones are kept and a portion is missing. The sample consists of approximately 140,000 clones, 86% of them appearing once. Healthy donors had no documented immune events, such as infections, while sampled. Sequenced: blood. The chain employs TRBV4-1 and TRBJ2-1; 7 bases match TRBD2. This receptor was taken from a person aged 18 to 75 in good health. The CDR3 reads CASSQDQREYNEQFF. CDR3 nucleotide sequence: TGCGCCAGCAGCCAAGATCAGCGGGAATACAATGAGCAGTTCTTC.